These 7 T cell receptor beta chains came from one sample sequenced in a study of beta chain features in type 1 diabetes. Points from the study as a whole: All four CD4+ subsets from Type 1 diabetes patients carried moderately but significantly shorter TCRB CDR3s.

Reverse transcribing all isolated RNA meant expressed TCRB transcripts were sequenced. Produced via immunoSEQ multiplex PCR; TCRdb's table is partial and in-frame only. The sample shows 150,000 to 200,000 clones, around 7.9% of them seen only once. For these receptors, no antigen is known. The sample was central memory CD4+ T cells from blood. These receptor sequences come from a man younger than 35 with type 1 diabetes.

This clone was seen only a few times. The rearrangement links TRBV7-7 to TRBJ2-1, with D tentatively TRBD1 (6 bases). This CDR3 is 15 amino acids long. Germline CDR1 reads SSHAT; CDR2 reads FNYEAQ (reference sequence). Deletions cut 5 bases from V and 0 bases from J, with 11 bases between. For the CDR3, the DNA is TGTGCCAGCAGCGCGACAGGAAGCTCCTACAATGAGCAGTTCTTC. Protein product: CASSATGSSYNEQFF.

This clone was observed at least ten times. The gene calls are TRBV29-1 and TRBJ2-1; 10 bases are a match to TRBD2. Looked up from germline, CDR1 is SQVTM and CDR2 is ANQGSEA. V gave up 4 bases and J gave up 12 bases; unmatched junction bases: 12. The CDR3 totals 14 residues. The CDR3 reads CSVVWTSGPGPQFF. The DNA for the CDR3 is TGCAGCGTTGTATGGACTAGCGGTCCCGGGCCGCAGTTCTTC.

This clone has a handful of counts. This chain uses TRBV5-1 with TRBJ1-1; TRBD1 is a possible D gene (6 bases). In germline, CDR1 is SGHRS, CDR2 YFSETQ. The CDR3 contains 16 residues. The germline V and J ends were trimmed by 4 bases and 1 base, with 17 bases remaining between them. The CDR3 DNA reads TGCGCCAGCAGCCGCGAAGGACAGACTCGGAACACTGAAGCTTTCTTT. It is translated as CASSREGQTRNTEAFF.

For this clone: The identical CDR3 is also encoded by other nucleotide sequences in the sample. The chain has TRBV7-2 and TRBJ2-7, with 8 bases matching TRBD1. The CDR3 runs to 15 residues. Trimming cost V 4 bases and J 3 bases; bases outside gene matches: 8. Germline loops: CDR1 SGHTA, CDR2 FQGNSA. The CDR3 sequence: CASSSRAGGSYEQYF. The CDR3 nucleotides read TGTGCCAGCAGCTCTCGGGCAGGGGGCAGCTACGAGCAGTACTTC.

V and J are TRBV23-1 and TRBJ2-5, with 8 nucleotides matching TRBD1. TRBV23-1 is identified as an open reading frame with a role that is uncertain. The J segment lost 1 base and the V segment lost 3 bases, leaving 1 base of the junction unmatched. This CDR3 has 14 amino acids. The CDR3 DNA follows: TGCGCCAGCAGTCAGGGACAGGCCCAAGAGACCCAGTACTTC. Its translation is CASSQGQAQETQYF.

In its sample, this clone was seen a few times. CDR3 amino acids: CASSLGGGVNEQFF. DNA for the CDR3: TGTGCCAGCAGCCTGGGGGGAGGGGTCAATGAGCAGTTCTTC. This chain connects TRBV4-2 to TRBJ2-1; 7 bases align to TRBD2. V shed 4 bases, J shed 6 bases, and the junction held 6 bases outside the gene matches. The germline V gene encodes CDR1 LGHNA and CDR2 YNFKEQ. This CDR3 spans 14 amino acids.

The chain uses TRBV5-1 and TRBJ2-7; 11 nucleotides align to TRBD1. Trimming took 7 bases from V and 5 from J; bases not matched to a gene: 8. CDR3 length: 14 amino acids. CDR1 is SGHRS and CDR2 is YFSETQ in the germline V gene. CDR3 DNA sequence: TGCGCCAGCTCTCAGGGACAGGGGGTCCACGAGCAGTACTTC. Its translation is CASSQGQGVHEQYF.